The entry that follows covers one T cell receptor (beta chain) sequence. Its antigen is undetermined. These data originate in a study of graft-versus-host responses after intestinal transplantation. The CDR3 is made up of 15 amino acids. V dropped 5 bases and J dropped 0 bases, with 14 bases sitting between them. Germline V gene sequence: CDR1 MNHNS, CDR2 SASEGT. Data came from immunoSEQ multiplex PCR; TCRdb stores just in-frame clones and leaves some out. In the table there are roughly 120,000 clones, roughly nine tenths of which are singletons. The TCR was taken from a human donor who received an intestinal transplant. J is TRBJ2-7 and V is TRBV6-1, with D possibly TRBD1 on 6 matching bases. The sample here was unstimulated CD4+ T cells sorted from spleen or lymph node cells, taken before intestinal transplant. The CDR3: CASSPPDRISYEQYF. CDR3 coding DNA: TGTGCCAGCAGTCCCCCCGACAGGATCTCCTACGAGCAGTACTTC.